This record looks at one TCR beta chain sequence and its context. What it binds is unknown. This record belongs to a study of beta chain features in type 1 diabetes. This CDR3 contains 15 residues. In germline, CDR1 is LGHNT, CDR2 FRNRAP. V was pared by 1 base and J by 5 bases, with 11 bases between. Since all of the isolated RNA was reverse transcribed, expressed TCRB transcripts were what got sequenced. The table came from immunoSEQ multiplex PCR; TCRdb's copy has only in-frame clones and leaves some out. Among just over 600,000 clones listed, roughly 16% were seen once. Study results and limitations: PCR, the amplification step, might favor shorter templates, equally in patients and controls.

This TCR derives from a man aged 18 to 29 in good health. The V call is TRBV12-5, the J call TRBJ2-2, with a possible D match to TRBD2 (6 bases). Sequenced input: naive CD4+ T cells from blood. The CDR3 loop is CASGLAGARTGELFF. The CDR3, as DNA: TGTGCTAGTGGTTTGGCGGGAGCGCGGACCGGGGAGCTGTTTTTT.